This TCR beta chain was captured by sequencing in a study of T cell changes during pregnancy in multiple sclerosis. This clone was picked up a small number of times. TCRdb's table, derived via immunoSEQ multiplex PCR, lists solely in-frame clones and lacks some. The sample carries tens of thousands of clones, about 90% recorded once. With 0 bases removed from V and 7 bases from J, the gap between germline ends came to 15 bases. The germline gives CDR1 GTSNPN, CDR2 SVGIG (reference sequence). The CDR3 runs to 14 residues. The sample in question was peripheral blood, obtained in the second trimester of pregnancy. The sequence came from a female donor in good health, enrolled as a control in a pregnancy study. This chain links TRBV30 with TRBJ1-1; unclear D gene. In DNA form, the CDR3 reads TGTGCCTGGAGTGTAGTACCGGGAGAGAGTGAAGCTTTCTTT. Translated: CAWSVVPGESEAFF.